One sample yielded the 19 T cell receptor beta chains listed below, sequenced in a study of cytomegalovirus exposure and HLA in healthy donors. Primers for the PCR totalled 60 Vbeta and 13 Jbeta. The assay was immunoSEQ multiplex PCR, and TCRdb's table has in-frame clones only and misses some. The sample shows 140,000 or so clones, 60% to 85% of them seen only once. The sample was PBMCs. The receptors were sampled from a man aged 35 to 55 in good health and CMV-seronegative.

This rearrangement joins TRBV6-1 to TRBJ2-7, with 7 bases identical to TRBD1. The CDR3 is 16 amino acids. Trimming took 4 bases from V and 5 from J; bases not matched to a gene: 14. The germline V gene encodes CDR1 MNHNS and CDR2 SASEGT. The CDR3 here is CASSGFLQGSHDEQYF. CDR3 bases: TGTGCCAGCAGTGGGTTCTTACAGGGGAGTCACGACGAGCAGTACTTC.

This rearrangement joins TRBV7-6 to TRBJ2-7, with 10 bases aligning to TRBD1. Germline V gene lookup returns CDR1 SGHVS and CDR2 FNYEAQ. This CDR3 is 16 amino acids long. V lost 1 base to trimming and J lost 2 bases; unmatched junction nucleotides: 5. CDR3 DNA sequence: TGTGCCAGCAGCTTAGAACCCGGGACAGGGGCCTACGAGCAGTACTTC. This sequence encodes CASSLEPGTGAYEQYF.

This clone was found a few times. J is TRBJ2-7 and V is TRBV5-4, with D possibly being TRBD2 (6 bases). Germline CDR1 is SGHNT and CDR2 is YYREEE (reference sequence). Trimming shortened V by 0 bases and J by 2 bases, and 12 bases separated the two germline ends. The CDR3 runs 15 residues. Written as DNA, the CDR3 is TGTGCCAGCAGCTTGGCCGGGGGACCCACCTACGAGCAGTACTTC. This gives the protein CASSLAGGPTYEQYF.

J is TRBJ2-7 and V is TRBV19; no reliable D call. Trimming pared 10 bases from V and 3 bases from J, leaving 22 bases between. This CDR3 has 15 amino acids. The germline gives CDR1 LNHDA, CDR2 SQIVND (reference sequence). This CDR3 reads CATPELQYGFYEQYF. DNA for the CDR3: TGTGCCACCCCCGAGCTCCAGTACGGGTTCTACGAGCAGTACTTC.

The chain recombines TRBV21-1 with TRBJ2-7; the table gives TRBD1 as D, unverified against the DNA. TRBV21-1 counts as a pseudogene. The CDR3 length is 14 residues. This CDR3 reads CASSKEDRGYEQYF. In nucleotides, the CDR3 is TGTGCCAGCAGCAAAGAGGACAGGGGGTACGAGCAGTACTTC.

This rearrangement joins TRBV27 to TRBJ2-3, with 13 bases that match TRBD2. This CDR3 has 18 residues. Germline CDR1 is MNHEY and CDR2 is SMNVEV (reference sequence). With V trimmed by 2 bases and J by 3 bases, 8 bases remained unmatched. The CDR3 protein is CASSLTSGGARVTDTQYF. Here the CDR3 DNA reads TGTGCCAGCAGTTTAACTAGCGGGGGGGCCCGGGTAACAGATACGCAGTATTTT.

This clone appeared once. This chain's CDR3 is CASRPGQGNYEQYF. The CDR3 coding sequence is TGTGCCAGCAGACCGGGACAGGGAAACTACGAGCAGTACTTC. The chain couples TRBV6-1 to TRBJ2-7; 9 bases are shared with TRBD1. This CDR3 contains 14 residues. Trimming cost V 6 bases and J 3 bases; bases outside gene matches: 6. The germline V gene has CDR1 MNHNS and CDR2 SASEGT.

The chain links TRBV6-4 to TRBJ2-2; D unclear. Deletions cut 8 bases from V and 7 bases from J, with 17 bases between. The CDR3 has 14 amino acids. CDR1 and CDR2 (germline): MRHNA, SNTAGT. The CDR3 sequence: CASRTQPTDGELFF. The CDR3 DNA reads as TGTGCCAGCCGCACTCAGCCGACTGACGGGGAGCTGTTTTTT.

The V call is TRBV30, the J call TRBJ1-1, with D tentatively TRBD1 (6 bases). The V gene's germline CDR1 is GTSNPN and CDR2 SVGIG (reference sequence). The V end lost 0 bases, the J end lost 6 bases, and 17 bases lay between the germline ends. This CDR3 contains 15 residues. The CDR3 DNA sequence: TGTGCCTGGAGTGTACTCCCCGGACAGTTTTCTGAAGCTTTCTTT. This sequence encodes CAWSVLPGQFSEAFF.

The genes are TRBV6-6 and TRBJ2-5, with 7 bases aligning to TRBD1. J was trimmed by 5 bases and V by 4 bases; bases with no gene match: 10. CDR3 length equals 15 residues. Germline V gene data show CDR1 as MNHNY and CDR2 as SVGAGI (reference sequence). In DNA form, the CDR3 reads TGTGCCAGCAGTTGGAAGACAGAAGGGGGCGAGACCCAGTACTTC. Amino acids: CASSWKTEGGETQYF.

This clone was detected once. The rearrangement links TRBV27 to TRBJ2-7; the match to TRBD2 covers 11 bases. The CDR3 covers 16 residues. Looked up from germline, CDR1 is MNHEY and CDR2 is SMNVEV (reference sequence). V lost 1 base to trimming and J lost 6 bases; unmatched junction nucleotides: 8. The CDR3 reads CASSLLAGGPVGEQYF. In DNA form, the CDR3 reads TGTGCCAGCAGTTTATTAGCGGGAGGGCCAGTAGGCGAGCAGTACTTC.

This clone showed up just a few times. The chain recombines TRBV18 with TRBJ2-7; the match to TRBD2 covers 7 bases. The V gene's germline CDR1 is KGHSH and CDR2 LQKENI. With V trimmed by 4 bases and J by 2 bases, 5 bases remained unmatched. This CDR3 contains 14 residues. The DNA for the CDR3 is TGTGCCAGCTCACTCCCCGGACTAGCCTACGAGCAGTACTTC. Translated, it gives CASSLPGLAYEQYF.

The chain has TRBV5-6 and TRBJ2-7; 15 bases align to TRBD2. With V trimmed by 0 bases and J by 4 bases, 11 bases remained unmatched. This CDR3 spans 19 amino acids. CDR1 is SGHDT and CDR2 is YYEEEE in the germline V gene. This chain's CDR3 is CASSLAIGLAGGPGYEQYF. The CDR3 region has the DNA TGTGCCAGCAGCTTGGCCATCGGACTAGCGGGAGGGCCAGGGTACGAGCAGTACTTC.

This clone was observed a few times. The chain carries TRBV5-4 and TRBJ2-1, with 9 positions matching TRBD2. CDR1 SGHNT and CDR2 YYREEE come from the germline V gene (reference sequence). There are 17 residues in the CDR3. Trimming removed 3 bases from V and 5 bases from J; junction bases left unmatched: 12. The chain's CDR3 is CASSSLVAGGFDNEQFF. In DNA, the CDR3 is TGTGCCAGCAGCTCGTTGGTGGCGGGAGGGTTTGACAATGAGCAGTTCTTC.

In this sample, this clone turned up once. The chain joins TRBV7-7 to TRBJ2-7; perhaps TRBD1 as D (6 bases). Germline CDR1 SSHAT, CDR2 FNYEAQ (reference sequence). Trimming pared 9 bases from V and 9 bases from J, leaving 15 bases between. The CDR3 totals 11 residues. This CDR3 is CARGQGCGQYF. The CDR3 DNA reads as TGTGCCAGGGGGCAGGGGTGCGGGCAGTACTTC.

The V call is TRBV5-4, the J call TRBJ2-7; 16 bases align to TRBD2. The J segment lost 8 bases and the V segment lost 0 bases, leaving 17 bases of the junction unmatched. Germline CDR1 is SGHNT and CDR2 is YYREEE (reference sequence). This CDR3 spans 20 amino acids. The CDR3 sequence is CASSLAGTEGTSGRDGKQYF. CDR3 bases: TGTGCCAGCAGCTTGGCCGGGACGGAGGGGACTAGCGGGAGGGACGGAAAGCAGTACTTC. Variable domain in full (rest from reference TRBV5-4 and TRBJ2-7): ETGVTQSPTHLIKTRGQQVTLRCSSQSGHNTVSWYQQALGQGPQFIFQYYREEENGRGNFPPRFSGLQFPNYSSELNVNALELDDSALYLCASSLAGTEGTSGRDGKQYFGPGTRLTVT.

This chain links TRBV6-5 with TRBJ1-6; tentative D call: TRBD1 (6 bases). V dropped 4 bases and J dropped 2 bases, with 12 bases sitting between them. The germline V gene encodes CDR1 MNHEY and CDR2 SVGAGI. This CDR3 spans 16 amino acids. The CDR3 DNA reads TGTGCCAGCAGTTCACAGGGTGGCACCTATAATTCACCCCTCCACTTT. Amino acid sequence: CASSSQGGTYNSPLHF.

The chain has TRBV28 and TRBJ1-1; 7 nucleotides align to TRBD1. Germline V gene lookup returns CDR1 MDHEN and CDR2 SYDVKM. This CDR3 is 14 amino acids long. Losses at the gene ends were 5 bases for V and 4 bases for J; bases not matched to a gene: 7. The DNA for the CDR3 is TGTGCCAGCAGTCTAAGACAGGGCGGCACTGAAGCTTTCTTT. Translating gives CASSLRQGGTEAFF.

The DNA of the CDR3 is TGTGCCAGTAGCCGTAGCAATCAGCCCCAGCATTTT. Its protein is CASSRSNQPQHF. The V and J genes are TRBV19 and TRBJ1-5; D is ambiguous. Trimming pared 6 bases from V and 0 bases from J, leaving 3 bases between. The CDR3 totals 12 residues. Germline CDR1 reads LNHDA; CDR2 reads SQIVND (reference sequence).